These T cell receptor beta chains were read from a single sample in a study of T cell responses to AZD1222 COVID-19 vaccine. The repertoire was sequenced with immunoSEQ multiplex PCR; TCRdb's copy has only in-frame clones and lacks some. The sample has about 97,000 clones, nearly 90% seen once; the top ten hold over 2.5%. Material: peripheral blood, obtained on day 0 of AZD1222 vaccination. The receptors derive from an adult in good health. The conserved cysteine and the conserved F or W are not part of the CDR3 here. Fields, in order: J gene, CDR3 length, V gene, CDR3 protein.

TRBJ2-3	15	TRBV11-3	ASSLDSRGPSTDTQY
TRBJ2-3	14	TRBV4-1	ASSQEAGRETDTQY
TRBJ1-5	14	TRBV19	ASSVLADRGPVPQH
TRBJ2-1	13	TRBV7-3	ASSWDTSSYNEQF
TRBJ1-1	13	TRBV13	ASSFRDRGNTEAF
TRBJ1-3	13	TRBV28	ASSDMGANGNTIY
TRBJ1-2	10	TRBV6-5	ASSGASYGYT
TRBJ2-7	14	TRBV19	ASSIDLRDTSYEQY
TRBJ2-1	14	TRBV7-2	ASSSRTSGGYNEQF
TRBJ1-1	11	TRBV6-4	ASSDRAGTEAF
TRBJ1-2	9	TRBV5-8	ASSLEATPR
TRBJ1-6	12	TRBV5-1	ASSLGQSNSPLH
TRBJ1-1	10	TRBV29-1	SVRGLGTEAF
TRBJ2-7	13	TRBV27	ASSLRGSGFYEQY
TRBJ2-3	12	TRBV5-1	ASSGGGVRDTQY
TRBJ1-2	13	TRBV6-5	ASRGAGVENYGYT
TRBJ1-5	13	TRBV6-5	ASSFRGLRNQPQH
TRBJ1-3	12	TRBV25-1	ASVASYSGNTIY
TRBJ2-7	13	TRBV4-3	ASSQDLVTAYEQY
TRBJ2-2	14	TRBV5-4	ASSWKGRTNTGELF
TRBJ1-5	13	TRBV19	ASSIVPGKDQPQH
TRBJ2-7	12	TRBV3-1/TRBV3-2	ASSQDPGPYEQY
TRBJ1-1	13	TRBV3-1/TRBV3-2	ASSPLSGLNTEAF
TRBJ2-7	11	TRBV10-1	ASSAEVSYEQY
TRBJ1-1	13	TRBV6-5	ASSYSSGLNTEAF
TRBJ2-3	10	TRBV7-2	ASSFSVDTQY
TRBJ1-2	12	TRBV3-1/TRBV3-2	ASSRFDRNYGYT
TRBJ2-7	11	TRBV28	ASSSVGQTEQY
TRBJ2-5	13	TRBV28	ASSLWAGTGETQY
TRBJ2-4	12	TRBV5-5	ASSLVRGNNIQY
TRBJ1-2	12	TRBV29-1	SVLGRLTNYGYT
TRBJ1-1	11	TRBV5-1	ASSLAGSAEAF
TRBJ2-2	12	TRBV27	ASSFGASTGELF
TRBJ1-1	13	TRBV27	ASSSQTDMNTEAF
TRBJ1-1	9	TRBV20-1	SDRTNTEAF
TRBJ1-2	13	TRBV5-5	ASSLAVGRGLGYT
TRBJ1-2	11	TRBV9	ASSSRAGYGYT
TRBJ2-1	12	TRBV27	ASSLYGGYNEQF
TRBJ2-7	12	TRBV6-5	ASSYALGSYEQY
TRBJ2-1	14	TRBV9	ASSVEGGNSYNEQF
TRBJ2-4	14	TRBV11-3	ASSSLAGGEKNIQY
TRBJ2-1	15	TRBV4-3	ASSQQVTGEDYNEQF
TRBJ2-3	12	TRBV5-1	ASSRMLGTDTQY
TRBJ1-2	13	TRBV5-6	ASSLADRGIYGYT
TRBJ1-1	12	TRBV11-3	ASSLASSASEAF
TRBJ2-1	11	TRBV29-1	RGQGDSYNEQF
TRBJ1-5	13	TRBV9	ASSAGGYSNQPQH
TRBJ2-1	13	TRBV11-3	ASSPGTSIYNEQF
TRBJ1-2	16	TRBV4-1	ASSQDDSRSSGNYGYT
TRBJ2-6	16	TRBV3-1/TRBV3-2	VSSQETGMSSGANVLT
TRBJ1-2	13	TRBV19	ASSIDPLGFRGYT
TRBJ2-1	14	TRBV9	ASSSWTSGGYNEQF
TRBJ2-5	11	TRBV11-3	ASSFEQKETQY
TRBJ1-2	12	TRBV5-4	ASSLQGVNYGYT